Listed below are T cell receptor beta chains from one sample, sequenced in a study of cytomegalovirus exposure and HLA in healthy donors. TCRdb keeps only in-frame clones here, not all; method: immunoSEQ multiplex PCR. The profile shows some 100,000 clones, around three quarters of them singletons. The sequencing input was PBMCs. These receptors were collected from a woman in her fifties or sixties in good health and CMV-seropositive. CDR3s include the opening cysteine and the closing phenylalanine or tryptophan. Each record gives: clone size, V gene, J gene, CDR3 length, D gene, CDR3 DNA, CDR3 protein. A D gene is named only where the DNA matches it firmly. Clone size is not always given. Where it is, it says once, few, many or a class for expanded clones.

size: .
V: TRBV5-1
J: TRBJ1-3
length: 19
D: .
DNA: TGCGCCAGCAGCTTGGGAAGTGGTCGCGGGCACCCATCTGGAAACACCATATATTTT
CDR3: CASSLGSGRGHPSGNTIYF

size: .
V: TRBV5-6
J: TRBJ1-2
length: 14
D: .
DNA: TGTGCCAGCAGCCCCATCGGGGGGGCCACTGGCTACACCTTC
CDR3: CASSPIGGATGYTF

size: .
V: TRBV5-4
J: TRBJ2-1
length: 16
D: .
DNA: TGTGCCAGCGGGCGGAATGGACAACGATCCGTAAATGAGCAGTTCTTC
CDR3: CASGRNGQRSVNEQFF

size: .
V: TRBV2
J: TRBJ1-6
length: 15
D: TRBD1
DNA: TGTGCCAGCAGTCCTGCGGACAGGGTGAAATCACCCCTCCACTTT
CDR3: CASSPADRVKSPLHF

size: .
V: TRBV11-2
J: TRBJ2-3
length: 15
D: TRBD2
DNA: TGTGCCAGCAGCTTAAATTCGGGGGGGCCAGATACGCAGTATTTT
CDR3: CASSLNSGGPDTQYF

size: .
V: TRBV19
J: TRBJ2-5
length: 14
D: .
DNA: TGTGCCAGTAGTAGCGGGACGGTAGGAGAGACCCAGTACTTC
CDR3: CASSSGTVGETQYF

size: .
V: TRBV6-5
J: TRBJ2-2
length: 15
D: .
DNA: TGTGCCAGCAGTTACGACAGGTTTGGCACCGGGGAGCTGTTTTTT
CDR3: CASSYDRFGTGELFF

size: .
V: TRBV15
J: TRBJ2-7
length: 19
D: .
DNA: TGTGCCACCAGCAGAGACCTAACAGGGCTCGTCTTAAAACCCTACGAGCAGTACTTC
CDR3: CATSRDLTGLVLKPYEQYF

size: .
V: TRBV19
J: TRBJ2-5
length: 10
D: .
DNA: TGTGCCAGTAACTTGGAGACCCAGTACTTC
CDR3: CASNLETQYF

size: .
V: TRBV5-1
J: TRBJ1-6
length: 15
D: .
DNA: TGCGCCAGCAGCATATGGGGCGACTATAATTCACCCCTCCACTTT
CDR3: CASSIWGDYNSPLHF

size: few
V: TRBV15
J: TRBJ1-1
length: 13
D: TRBD1
DNA: TGTGCCACCAGCAGAGGGACAGGGGTTGAAGCTTTCTTT
CDR3: CATSRGTGVEAFF

size: .
V: TRBV6-6
J: TRBJ1-1
length: 13
D: TRBD1
DNA: TGTGCCAGCAGTTACTCTGGGGCAGGGGGGGCTTTCTTT
CDR3: CASSYSGAGGAFF